This passage covers 26 T cell receptor beta chains from one sample sequenced in a study of T-cell reconstitution after alpha-beta-depleted transplantation in children. A TCRbeta library incorporating unique molecular identifiers was prepared. Each CDR3 protein is one row after TCRdb ran MiXCR on the PCR reads. This sample has some 590,000 distinct CDR3 sequences, with over 9.5% found just once. The specimen was PBMCs from the stem cell graft donor, collected from the stem cell graft. The receptors shown here come from a human donor who donated a stem cell graft to a child with acute myeloid leukemia.

This clonotype came up a few times. The V and J genes are TRBV20-1 and TRBJ2-1, with 9 bases fitting TRBD2. Germline V CDR1 and CDR2: DFQATT, SNEGSKA (reference sequence). This CDR3 has 15 residues. J gave up 8 bases and V 0 bases, and 8 bases lay outside the gene matches. CDR3 nucleotides: TGCAGTGCTAGAGATTTTGCGGGAGGGGAGGATGAGCAGTTCTTC. Translating it yields CSARDFAGGEDEQFF.

In its sample, this clonotype was seen many times. The CDR3 DNA sequence: TGTGCCAGCAGCGTAGGTAGCGACTCCTACGAGCAGTACTTC. This encodes CASSVGSDSYEQYF. The chain joins TRBV9 to TRBJ2-7, with D perhaps TRBD2 (5 bases). V was clipped by 0 bases and J by 0 bases, with 7 bases between them. The germline gives CDR1 SGDLS, CDR2 YYNGEE. The CDR3 has 14 amino acids.

This clonotype was seen a few times. The chain couples TRBV29-1 to TRBJ1-1; 8 nucleotides match TRBD1. Looked up from germline, CDR1 is SQVTM and CDR2 is ANQGSEA. Trimming at V came to 6 bases and at J to 8 bases, leaving 2 bases not matched to a gene. This CDR3 is built from 10 residues. The CDR3 DNA reads TGCAGCGTGGGGGACAGGGAAGCTTTCTTT. Encoded protein: CSVGDREAFF.

J is TRBJ1-2 and V is TRBV5-1; maybe TRBD1 (5 bases). The length of the CDR3 is 19 residues. The V end was cut by 3 bases, the J end by 10 bases, with 34 bases between. The germline V gene has CDR1 SGHRS and CDR2 YFSETQ. As DNA, the CDR3 is TGCGCCAGCAGCTCCGGGGGGAGTGGGAGAACACGGGGTGCGAATGACTACACCTTC. Protein sequence: CASSSGGSGRTRGANDYTF. The whole variable domain, filled in from reference TRBV5-1 and TRBJ1-2, reads KAGVTQTPRYLIKTRGQQVTLSCSPISGHRSVSWYQQTPGQGLQFLFEYFSETQRNKGNFPGRFSGRQFSNSRSEMNVSTLELGDSALYLCASSSGGSGRTRGANDYTFGSGTRLTVV.

V gene TRBV7-2 combines with J gene TRBJ2-7, with TRBD1 matching 8 bases. Germline V gene data show CDR1 as SGHTA and CDR2 as FQGNSA. The length of the CDR3 is 16 residues. The V segment lost 1 base and the J segment 1 base; nucleotides outside the gene matches: 6. In DNA form, the CDR3 reads TGTGCCAGCAGCTTAGTGGCGACAGGGGATTCCTACGAGCAGTACTTC. Residues: CASSLVATGDSYEQYF. Full variable domain (remainder filled in from reference TRBV7-2 and TRBJ2-7): GAGVSQSPSNKVTEKGKDVELRCDPISGHTALYWYRQSLGQGLEFLIYFQGNSAPDKSGLPSDRFSAERTGGSVSTLTIQRTQQEDSAVYLCASSLVATGDSYEQYFGPGTRLTVT.

This clonotype was picked up a small number of times. This chain joins TRBV12-3 or TRBV12-4 and TRBJ2-7; the match to TRBD1 covers 9 bases. CDR3 length equals 14 residues. V shed 4 bases, J shed 4 bases, and the junction held 5 bases outside the gene matches. In DNA, the CDR3 is TGTGCCAGCAGTTCACAGGGGGCTATGTACGAGCAGTACTTC. It is translated as CASSSQGAMYEQYF.

This chain uses TRBV14 with TRBJ1-5; TRBD1 matches at 8 bases. V lost 4 bases and J lost 2; bases outside the gene matches: 22. The length of the CDR3 is 21 residues. The germline V gene has CDR1 SGHDN and CDR2 FVKESK. The CDR3 DNA reads TGTGCCAGCAGCCTCTTACCCGGACAGGGTGAAACTTTTTGGGGCAATCAGCCCCAGCATTTT. It yields the protein CASSLLPGQGETFWGNQPQHF. Full variable domain (outside the CDR3, taken from reference TRBV14 and TRBJ1-5): EAGVTQFPSHSVIEKGQTVTLRCDPISGHDNLYWYRRVMGKEIKFLLHFVKESKQDESGMPNNRFLAERTGGTYSTLKVQPAELEDSGVYFCASSLLPGQGETFWGNQPQHFGDGTRLSIL.

The chain combines TRBV4-3 with TRBJ2-1, with 10 bases that match TRBD2. The germline CDR1 and CDR2 sequences are LGHNA and YSLEER. This CDR3 region has 17 residues. J was trimmed by 7 bases and V by 0 bases; bases with no gene match: 9. The CDR3 bases are TGCGCCAGCAGCCAAGATAGGGCTAGCGGGAGTCTTAATGAGCAGTTCTTC. Protein product: CASSQDRASGSLNEQFF.

The rearrangement links TRBV3-1 to TRBJ2-5; D gene ambiguous. Per germline, CDR1 LGHDT and CDR2 YNNKEL (reference sequence). There are 15 residues in the CDR3. Trimming stripped 1 base from V and 3 bases from J, with 12 bases between. The CDR3: CASSQAPGPEETQYF. The CDR3 DNA reads as TGTGCCAGCAGCCAAGCCCCGGGCCCGGAAGAGACCCAGTACTTC.

This clonotype was counted many times. V usage is TRBV4-3 and J usage is TRBJ2-7; TRBD1 matches 7 bases. V shed 0 bases, J shed 0 bases, and the junction held 2 bases outside the gene matches. Germline assignment: CDR1 LGHNA and CDR2 YSLEER. The CDR3 consists of 15 residues. CDR3 bases: TGCGCCAGCAGCCAAGATAGGGACAGCTCCTACGAGCAGTACTTC. Translation: CASSQDRDSSYEQYF.

CDR3 region: CASNPSGNNSPLHF. DNA for the CDR3: TGTGCCAGCAATCCGTCAGGGAATAATTCACCCCTCCACTTT. The chain recombines TRBV12-3 or TRBV12-4 with TRBJ1-6, with a possible D match to TRBD1 (5 bases). The V and J ends lost 7 bases and 5 bases respectively, with 12 bases between them. CDR3 length: 14 amino acids.

This chain links TRBV11-3 with TRBJ2-1; D is uncertain. V lost 3 bases and J 10 bases, leaving 10 bases between the germline ends. CDR3 size: 12 residues. CDR1 is SGHNT, CDR2 YENEEA, per germline. CDR3 coding DNA: TGTGCCAGCAGCTTTAAGGCCGCCGAGCAGTTCTTC. The encoded protein is CASSFKAAEQFF.

Ten or more counts support this clonotype. This chain connects TRBV12-3 or TRBV12-4 to TRBJ2-7; no firm D call. Between the trimmed V and J ends, which lost 4 bases and 7 bases, there was a span of 14 bases. This CDR3 region has 13 residues. CDR3 nucleotides: TGTGCCAGCAGTTGGAGACACCAGAAGGAGCAGTACTTC. Its protein is CASSWRHQKEQYF.

This clonotype was seen many times. The chain links TRBV12-3 or TRBV12-4 to TRBJ2-3; 11 nucleotides match TRBD1. CDR3 size: 15 residues. Trimming removed 6 bases from V and 8 bases from J; junction bases left unmatched: 10. The CDR3 DNA reads TGTGCCAGCAGGCCCGGGACAGGGGGAGGTGGTACGCAGTATTTT. It is translated as CASRPGTGGGGTQYF.

The chain employs TRBV6-1 and TRBJ1-6, with D perhaps TRBD1 (5 bases). This CDR3 is built from 18 residues. Germline-derived CDR1 and CDR2 are MNHNS and SASEGT. V lost 7 bases and J lost 5, with 24 bases in between. The CDR3 protein is CASKRGFSREADNSPLHF. As DNA, the CDR3 is TGTGCCAGCAAACGTGGGTTTTCCAGGGAGGCCGATAATTCACCCCTCCACTTT.

This chain uses TRBV6-5 with TRBJ2-5; D assignment may be TRBD1 or TRBD2 (5 bases each). CDR3 length: 15 amino acids. Trimming removed 7 bases at V and 7 bases at J, with 22 bases between. Germline V gene sequence: CDR1 MNHEY, CDR2 SVGAGI. CDR3 loop: CASINLGTPGGTQYF. In DNA form, the CDR3 reads TGTGCCAGCATTAATCTAGGGACGCCGGGCGGGACCCAGTACTTC.

There are a few counts of this clonotype. V usage is TRBV15 and J usage is TRBJ2-5, with TRBD1 identical over 8 bases. The V and J ends lost 6 bases and 4 bases, in that order; junction bases with no gene match: 7. The CDR3 runs 14 residues. Germline loops: CDR1 LNHNV, CDR2 YYDKDF (reference sequence). CDR3 bases: TGTGCCACCAGACTCAGGGGGCTGGGAGAGACCCAGTACTTC. Amino acids: CATRLRGLGETQYF. Based on the CDR3 plus reference TRBV15 and TRBJ2-5, the full variable domain is DAMVIQNPRYQVTQFGKPVTLSCSQTLNHNVMYWYQQKSSQAPKLLFHYYDKDFNNEADTPDNFQSRRPNTSFCFLDIRSPGLGDTAMYLCATRLRGLGETQYFGPGTRLLVL.

V gene TRBV20-1 combines with J gene TRBJ2-1, with no clear D. With 7 bases removed from V and 6 bases from J, the gap between germline ends came to 19 bases. The CDR3 extends over 14 amino acids. Looked up from germline, CDR1 is DFQATT and CDR2 is SNEGSKA (reference sequence). The CDR3, as DNA: TGCAGTGTTGAAGGGCCCCGGAGAGGCAATGAGCAGTTCTTC. It translates to CSVEGPRRGNEQFF.

This clonotype was found many times. The chain uses TRBV7-2 and TRBJ1-2, with 8 bases that match TRBD1. With V trimmed by 4 bases and J by 4 bases, 2 bases remained unmatched. The CDR3 consists of 13 residues. Germline CDR1 and CDR2: SGHTA and FQGNSA. DNA of the CDR3: TGTGCCAGCAGCTCCACAGGGGGCTATGGCTACACCTTC. It encodes CASSSTGGYGYTF.

In this sample, this clonotype turned up many times. The J gene is TRBJ2-3, the V gene TRBV28; 10 bases line up with TRBD1. V gave up 6 bases and J gave up 5 bases; unmatched junction bases: 8. CDR3 length equals 15 residues. Germline-derived CDR1 and CDR2 are MDHEN and SYDVKM. The CDR3 loop reads CASRLRTGGGDTQYF. For the CDR3, the DNA is TGTGCCAGCAGGCTAAGGACAGGGGGAGGAGATACGCAGTATTTT.

This chain joins TRBV20-1 and TRBJ2-7; possibly TRBD1 for D (6 bases). Germline V gene sequence: CDR1 DFQATT, CDR2 SNEGSKA (reference sequence). The CDR3 runs 13 residues. V lost 5 bases and J lost 3, with 14 bases in between. CDR3 bases: TGCAGTGCTTCCCCAACCAGGGGCTACGAGCAGTACTTC. Its protein product is CSASPTRGYEQYF.

The sample holds a few counts of this clonotype. V is TRBV11-3 and J is TRBJ2-2, with TRBD1 identical over 8 bases. The V segment lost 5 bases and the J segment 5 bases; nucleotides outside the gene matches: 7. The CDR3 has 15 residues. Germline V CDR1 and CDR2: SGHNT, YENEEA. The CDR3 region has the DNA TGTGCCAGCAGCCAAGGACAGGGAAGAACCGGGGAGCTGTTTTTT. Encoded protein: CASSQGQGRTGELFF.

This clonotype was picked up a small number of times. The rearrangement joins TRBV6-1 to TRBJ2-3, with a possible D match to TRBD2 (7 bases). The CDR3 totals 15 residues. From germline, CDR1 is MNHNS and CDR2 SASEGT. The V end lost 7 bases, the J end lost 1 base, and 15 bases lay between the germline ends. The CDR3 loop is CASNLLGGGTDTQYF. CDR3 in DNA: TGTGCCAGCAACCTACTAGGGGGGGGCACAGATACGCAGTATTTT.

This clonotype has more than one count but fewer than ten. The chain employs TRBV7-9 and TRBJ2-3, with D uncertain. The CDR3 has 12 amino acids. The V end lost 6 bases, the J end lost 4 bases, and 8 bases lay between the germline ends. In germline, CDR1 is SEHNR, CDR2 FQNEAQ (reference sequence). CDR3 bases: TGTGCCAGCAGGGACGTTGCAGATACGCAGTATTTT. Encoded protein: CASRDVADTQYF.

The rearrangement links TRBV20-1 to TRBJ1-2; 7 bases fit TRBD1. The CDR3 has 14 residues. Germline CDR1 reads DFQATT; CDR2 reads SNEGSKA (reference sequence). Losses at the gene ends were 3 bases for V and 1 base for J; bases not matched to a gene: 5. The CDR3 nucleotides read TGCAGTGCTAGTGACCAGGGGGTTAACTATGGCTACACCTTC. As protein: CSASDQGVNYGYTF.

This clonotype has ten or more counts. This sequence joins TRBV7-8 and TRBJ2-7; D ambiguous. The CDR3 has 14 residues. The V end lost 5 bases, the J end lost 0 bases, and 11 bases lay between the germline ends. Per germline, CDR1 SGHVS and CDR2 FQNEAQ. In DNA, the CDR3 is TGTGCCAGCAGCGTCACCGGGCCCTCCTACGAGCAGTACTTC. This codes for CASSVTGPSYEQYF.